This passage covers 32 T cell receptor beta chains from one sample sequenced in a study of long-term antiretroviral therapy in people with HIV. immunoSEQ v3.0 was run at survey level. Profiled with immunoSEQ multiplex PCR; TCRdb holds only in-frame clones, not every one. Of 25,000 to 30,000 clones in the sample, 93% were seen once. The sequences come from unsorted PBMCs, collected 6.2 years after starting antiretroviral therapy. The receptor source for this set is a man aged 35 to 55 with HIV.

The chain is built from TRBV6-5 and TRBJ1-1; the D is unclear. Germline values: CDR1 MNHEY, CDR2 SVGAGI. The CDR3 sequence is 12 residues long. With 5 bases removed from V and 6 bases from J, the gap between germline ends came to 10 bases. CDR3 sequence (DNA): TGTGCCAGCAGTGATTCGGAGCCTGAAGCTTTCTTT. Residues: CASSDSEPEAFF.

V usage is TRBV28 and J usage is TRBJ2-7; TRBD2 aligns across 7 bases. After removal of 6 bases from V and 2 bases from J, the junction contained 7 bases not matched to a gene. The CDR3 consists of 14 residues. Germline V gives CDR1 MDHEN, CDR2 SYDVKM. The CDR3 nucleotides read TGTGCCAGCAGGACCCCCGGGACTACCTACGAGCAGTACTTC. Amino acids: CASRTPGTTYEQYF.

The chain has TRBV11-2 and TRBJ2-5; tentatively, D is TRBD1 or TRBD2 (5 bases each). The CDR3 has 12 amino acids. Trimming removed 9 bases at V and 4 bases at J, with 12 bases between. Germline V gene data show CDR1 as SGHAT and CDR2 as FQNNGV. The CDR3 region has the DNA TGTGCCAGTACAGGCGAGGGAGAGACCCAGTACTTC. It encodes CASTGEGETQYF.

The V gene is TRBV11-2, the J gene TRBJ1-2; a weak D match, TRBD1 (6 bases). The CDR3 contains 15 residues. The V and J ends lost 1 base and 5 bases respectively, with 14 bases between them. Germline CDR1 is SGHAT and CDR2 is FQNNGV. CDR3 nucleotide sequence: TGTGCCAGCAGCTTAGCGGGTCAGGGGACGTATGGCTACACCTTC. Its protein product is CASSLAGQGTYGYTF.

As for this clone: In the same sample, other DNA sequences code for this CDR3. The V call is TRBV19, the J call TRBJ1-1; the D is unclear. The germline V and J ends were trimmed by 1 base and 2 bases, with 5 bases remaining between them. This CDR3 is built from 13 residues. Germline CDR1 is LNHDA and CDR2 is SQIVND (reference sequence). As DNA, the CDR3 is TGTGCCAGTAGTATAGGAGTTAACACTGAAGCTTTCTTT. Translation: CASSIGVNTEAFF.

The chain couples TRBV28 to TRBJ2-5; 7 bases match TRBD1. CDR1 is MDHEN and CDR2 is SYDVKM in the germline V gene. The CDR3 totals 20 residues. J was trimmed by 3 bases and V by 5 bases; bases with no gene match: 24. The DNA for the CDR3 is TGTGCCAGCAGTCCCCTCGGGACAGCTTTGAACGGGTTCAGAAAAGAGACCCAGTACTTC. Protein: CASSPLGTALNGFRKETQYF.

The chain couples TRBV7-2 to TRBJ2-3; 7 nucleotides align to TRBD1. Trimming at V came to 5 bases and at J to 2 bases, leaving 7 bases not matched to a gene. From germline, CDR1 is SGHTA and CDR2 FQGNSA. This CDR3 is 15 amino acids long. CDR3 amino acids: CASSAKGQITDTQYF. CDR3 DNA: TGTGCCAGCAGCGCGAAGGGACAGATCACAGATACGCAGTATTTT.

The chain links TRBV7-2 to TRBJ1-5; D is uncertain. CDR1 is SGHTA and CDR2 is FQGNSA in the germline V gene. V shed 1 base and J shed 1 base, with 11 bases lying between them. This CDR3 region has 16 residues. CDR3 protein: CASSLVGRTSNQPQHF. As DNA, the CDR3 is TGTGCCAGCAGCTTAGTAGGAAGGACCAGCAATCAGCCCCAGCATTTT.

The chain has TRBV9 and TRBJ2-1; 7 positions agree with TRBD2. The CDR3 covers 14 residues. The germline V gene has CDR1 SGDLS and CDR2 YYNGEE. The V and J ends lost 0 bases and 10 bases, in that order; junction bases with no gene match: 7. The CDR3 here is CASSVGDSGHEQFF. DNA of the CDR3: TGTGCCAGCAGCGTAGGGGATAGCGGGCACGAGCAGTTCTTC.

This chain joins TRBV6-6 and TRBJ2-1; D call uncertain. The V gene lost 7 bases and the J gene lost 7 bases, with 8 bases spanning the gap. CDR3 length equals 11 residues. CDR1 MNHNY and CDR2 SVGAGI come from the germline V gene (reference sequence). CDR3 in amino acids: CASTNPNEQFF. The CDR3 bases are TGTGCCAGCACCAACCCAAATGAGCAGTTCTTC.

The chain is built from TRBV5-1 and TRBJ1-1; 9 bases are a match to TRBD1. CDR3 length: 17 residues. From germline, CDR1 is SGHRS and CDR2 YFSETQ. The J segment lost 1 base and the V segment lost 0 bases, leaving 7 bases of the junction unmatched. CDR3 nucleotides: TGCGCCAGCAGCTTGGCCGGGACAGGGATTGGGAACACTGAAGCTTTCTTT. It codes for CASSLAGTGIGNTEAFF.

V and J are TRBV28 and TRBJ1-1; D unresolved. The CDR3 contains 12 residues. V was shortened by 5 bases and J by 1 base, with 5 bases between the two germline ends. The germline V gene encodes CDR1 MDHEN and CDR2 SYDVKM. The CDR3: CASSPENTEAFF. CDR3 DNA: TGTGCCAGCAGTCCTGAGAACACTGAAGCTTTCTTT.

V gene TRBV7-3 combines with J gene TRBJ2-1, with TRBD2 matching 9 bases. This CDR3 region has 15 residues. V was clipped by 5 bases and J by 1 base; unmatched bases: 3. Germline CDR1 SGHTA, CDR2 FQGTGA. CDR3 in amino acids: CASSISGSSYNEQFF. In DNA, the CDR3 is TGTGCCAGCAGCATTAGCGGGAGTTCCTACAATGAGCAGTTCTTC.

This clone showed up just once. V usage is TRBV19 and J usage is TRBJ1-1; D remains unclear. Trimming took 6 bases from V and 1 from J, leaving 18 bases between them. Germline V gives CDR1 LNHDA, CDR2 SQIVND (reference sequence). The CDR3 is made up of 16 amino acids. Here the CDR3 DNA reads TGTGCCAGTAGGCCAAGTTCGGGTGCTAGGAACACTGAAGCTTTCTTT. Its protein product is CASRPSSGARNTEAFF. Full variable domain (outside the CDR3, taken from reference TRBV19 and TRBJ1-1): DGGITQSPKYLFRKEGQNVTLSCEQNLNHDAMYWYRQDPGQGLRLIYYSQIVNDFQKGDIAEGYSVSREKKESFPLTVTSAQKNPTAFYLCASRPSSGARNTEAFFGQGTRLTVV.

The chain recombines TRBV30 with TRBJ2-1; possible D gene TRBD1, 6 bases. The CDR3 runs to 17 residues. Germline V gene sequence: CDR1 GTSNPN, CDR2 SVGIG (reference sequence). Trimming left V 1 base short and J 0 bases short, with 16 bases between. The CDR3 DNA reads TGTGCCTGGAGTGATTACGGACAGCGAAACTCCTACAATGAGCAGTTCTTC. This encodes CAWSDYGQRNSYNEQFF.

The rearrangement uses TRBV7-5 and TRBJ1-1; the D segment call TRBD1 is taken from the table without a DNA check. TRBV7-5 is deemed a pseudogene. CDR3 size: 14 residues. As DNA, the CDR3 is TGTGCCAGAGAGCTCCAGGGCAAGAACACTGAAGCTTTCTTT. It yields the protein CARELQGKNTEAFF.

The chain has TRBV9 and TRBJ2-5; 11 bases agree with TRBD2. The CDR3 totals 16 residues. Looked up from germline, CDR1 is SGDLS and CDR2 is YYNGEE. The junction had 6 bases not matched to a gene; V was cut back by 4 bases and J by 1 base. The CDR3 coding sequence is TGTGCCAGCAGCCCTCGGACTAGCGGGCCCCAAGAGACCCAGTACTTC. Protein sequence: CASSPRTSGPQETQYF. Full variable domain (rest looked up from reference TRBV9 and TRBJ2-5): DSGVTQTPKHLITATGQRVTLRCSPRSGDLSVYWYQQSLDQGLQFLIQYYNGEERAKGNILERFSAQQFPDLHSELNLSSLELGDSALYFCASSPRTSGPQETQYFGPGTRLLVL.

The chain uses TRBV28 and TRBJ2-7; D perhaps matches TRBD2 (6 bases). The V end lost 2 bases, the J end lost 2 bases, and 13 bases lay between the germline ends. This CDR3 is 15 amino acids long. Germline V gene data show CDR1 as MDHEN and CDR2 as SYDVKM. Written as DNA, the CDR3 is TGTGCCAGCAGTTTACCCCAGGGAGGAACCTACGAGCAGTACTTC. As protein: CASSLPQGGTYEQYF.

This chain uses TRBV15 with TRBJ2-1; 7 nucleotides align to TRBD2. This CDR3 spans 16 amino acids. CDR1 and CDR2 from the germline V gene are LNHNV and YYDKDF (reference sequence). V lost 5 bases and J lost 4; bases outside the gene matches: 11. This CDR3 is CATSGKSGELYNEQFF. CDR3 nucleotides: TGTGCCACCAGCGGAAAGAGCGGGGAACTTTACAATGAGCAGTTCTTC.

The J gene is TRBJ1-5, the V gene TRBV28, with D hard to call. The CDR3 runs to 11 residues. The germline gives CDR1 MDHEN, CDR2 SYDVKM. V lost 7 bases, J lost 3 bases, and 4 bases lay in between. In DNA form, the CDR3 reads TGTGCCAGCATGGACAATCAGCCCCAGCATTTT. Residues: CASMDNQPQHF.

This chain joins TRBV4-1 and TRBJ2-7; D uncertain. Germline loops: CDR1 MGHRA, CDR2 YSYEKL. V dropped 0 bases and J dropped 2 bases, with 17 bases sitting between them. The CDR3 loop spans 17 amino acids. In DNA form, the CDR3 reads TGCGCCAGCAGCCAAGAATGGGTGGCAGTCCGAACCTACGAGCAGTACTTC. Its translation is CASSQEWVAVRTYEQYF.

The count of this clone is one. The chain uses TRBV10-2 and TRBJ2-2; D gene uncertain. The CDR3 runs to 14 residues. Germline values: CDR1 WSHSY, CDR2 SAAADI. V was shortened by 1 base and J by 1 base, with 4 bases between the two germline ends. DNA of the CDR3: TGCGCCAGCAGTGAGTGGGTGAACACCGGGGAGCTGTTTTTT. Residues: CASSEWVNTGELFF.

The gene calls are TRBV15 and TRBJ2-1, with 9 bases matching TRBD2. V was pared by 0 bases and J by 6 bases, with 9 bases of the junction left unmatched. The CDR3 spans 17 residues. Germline lookup yields CDR1 LNHNV and CDR2 YYDKDF (reference sequence). The CDR3 DNA follows: TGTGCCACCAGCAGAGATCAAATTAGCGGGGGTGGCAATGAGCAGTTCTTC. Its protein product is CATSRDQISGGGNEQFF.

This clone was seen just once. The rearrangement uses TRBV7-6 and TRBJ2-7; TRBD2 agrees at 8 bases. V lost 5 bases, J lost 0 bases, and 9 bases stayed unmatched. Germline CDR1 and CDR2: SGHVS and FNYEAQ. The CDR3 is 16 amino acids. The CDR3 protein is CASSPYGGGTSYEQYF. The CDR3 DNA is TGTGCCAGCAGCCCTTACGGCGGGGGGACCTCCTACGAGCAGTACTTC. The full variable domain, completed using reference TRBV7-6 and TRBJ2-7, is GAGVSQSPRYKVTKRGQDVALRCDPISGHVSLYWYRQALGQGPEFLTYFNYEAQQDKSGLPNDRFSAERPEGSISTLTIQRTEQRDSAMYRCASSPYGGGTSYEQYFGPGTRLTVT.

V and J are TRBV7-6 and TRBJ1-4; D is undetermined. The CDR3 covers 16 residues. Trimming left V 4 bases short and J 0 bases short, with 12 bases between. The V gene's germline CDR1 is SGHVS and CDR2 FNYEAQ. The CDR3 nucleotides are TGTGCCAGCAGCTCCAGCGACCCTGCAACTAATGAAAAACTGTTTTTT. Translating it yields CASSSSDPATNEKLFF.

The chain employs TRBV19 and TRBJ1-1, with TRBD1 as a possible D gene (5 bases). Trimming pared 5 bases from V and 11 bases from J, leaving 21 bases between. The germline V gene has CDR1 LNHDA and CDR2 SQIVND (reference sequence). The length of the CDR3 is 14 residues. The CDR3 coding sequence is TGTGCCAGTAGTTCGGGGGTGGGCAGGGAAGGCGCTTTCTTT. It yields the protein CASSSGVGREGAFF.

The chain carries TRBV6-5 and TRBJ2-3; D unresolved. This CDR3 is 14 amino acids long. The V gene's germline CDR1 is MNHEY and CDR2 SVGAGI. V was trimmed by 2 bases and J by 1 base, leaving 7 bases between them. The CDR3 here is CASSYSRGTDTQYF. In DNA, the CDR3 is TGTGCCAGCAGTTACAGCAGAGGCACAGATACGCAGTATTTT.

CDR3 in DNA: TGTGCCAGCAGCTTACTACAGGGCGGTGAGCAGTTCTTC. It codes for CASSLLQGGEQFF. The gene calls are TRBV7-2 and TRBJ2-1, with D perhaps matching TRBD1 (6 bases). The CDR3 spans 13 residues. Deletions cut 2 bases from V and 9 bases from J, with 11 bases between. Per germline, CDR1 SGHTA and CDR2 FQGNSA.

V usage is TRBV7-9 and J usage is TRBJ1-5, with D possibly TRBD1 on 6 matching bases. CDR1 is SEHNR and CDR2 is FQNEAQ in the germline V gene (reference sequence). The CDR3 runs 14 residues. The V end lost 11 bases, the J end lost 2 bases, and 16 bases lay between the germline ends. In nucleotides, the CDR3 is TGTGCCGGTGGGGGGGCATCGGGCAATCAGCCCCAGCATTTT. Its protein is CAGGGASGNQPQHF. The full variable domain, its missing parts supplied by reference TRBV7-9 and TRBJ1-5, is DTGVSQNPRHKITKRGQNVTFRCDPISEHNRLYWYRQTLGQGPEFLTYFQNEAQLEKSRLLSDRFSAERPKGSFSTLEIQRTEQGDSAMYLCAGGGASGNQPQHFGDGTRLSIL.

This clone was picked up a small number of times. The J gene is TRBJ1-1, the V gene TRBV2; D unclear. V lost 6 bases, J lost 1 base, and 9 bases lay in between. Germline V gene data show CDR1 as SNHLY and CDR2 as FYNNEI. The CDR3 has 13 amino acids. The CDR3 DNA reads as TGTGCCAGCAGCTTAGCGTGGAACACTGAAGCTTTCTTT. It codes for CASSLAWNTEAFF.

V usage is TRBV7-2 and J usage is TRBJ2-1, with D hard to call. Germline assignment: CDR1 SGHTA and CDR2 FQGNSA. With 5 bases removed from V and 12 bases from J, the gap between germline ends came to 14 bases. This CDR3 region has 12 residues. The CDR3 sequence is CASSLDPLGQFF. For the CDR3, the DNA is TGTGCCAGCAGCCTGGACCCTCTTGGGCAGTTCTTC.

CDR3 amino acids: CASSTLTGSFATNEKLFF. The CDR3 nucleotides read TGTGCCAGCAGTACCCTGACAGGGAGTTTTGCAACTAATGAAAAACTGTTTTTT. The chain recombines TRBV7-9 with TRBJ1-4; 7 bases are a match to TRBD1. Per germline, CDR1 SEHNR and CDR2 FQNEAQ (reference sequence). J gave up 0 bases and V 6 bases, and 13 bases lay outside the gene matches. CDR3 length: 18 amino acids.